This T cell receptor (beta chain) was captured in a study of blood T cell repertoires in COVID-19 (dated by TCRdb to the early 2020s). Regarding the research as a whole: Samples from collaborators originated in the United States, Italy and Spain and spanned both the acute and convalescent phases of COVID-19. The prospective study material was composed of cDNA or gDNA derived from T cells, B-cell-depleted T cells, or PBMCs. Subjects who had been exposed to COVID-19, were actively infected with it, or had recovered from it provided the deeply sampled blood TCRbeta repertoires that made up the dataset. The repertoires were made available in a free public database intended to serve as a resource for research on the immune response to SARS-CoV-2. The samples were drawn from two sources: the first 160 participants of the ongoing ImmuneRACE study, and over 950 subjects contributed by 6 global collaborators. A de-identified subject ID, COVID-19 status, age in years and sex were almost always included in the sample metadata. Where available, HLA class I and class II types were obtained from metadata supplied by the sample provider rather than from assay-based typing.

Worth noting for this clone: Its antigen is currently not known. No much larger clonotype is one base removed from it; base qualities were not supplied.

Collaborating institutions collected whole blood in K2EDTA tubes following their own protocols. For TCRbeta analysis, collaborator samples were shipped as frozen whole blood, as isolated PBMCs, or as DNA extracted from either sample type. CDR1 and CDR2 are read off the germline V gene (reference sequence) as LNHDA and SQIVND. CDR3 length: 13 amino acids, cysteine to phenylalanine. Only the CDR3 portion is preserved as DNA: 39 bases, with reading frame beginning at the first base. After removal of 4 bases from V and 5 bases from J, the junction retains 4 bases not matched to a gene. Findings and caveats that apply to the study as a whole: The quantity of clinical and demographic metadata differed by source and by participant and was supplied without curation.

TCRbeta CDR3 regions were amplified from genomic DNA by means of the immunoSEQ Assay, a bias-controlled multiplex PCR. Per the authors' processing: Nucleated cell counts per sample were estimated from amplification of reference gene primers within the assay. To quantify the absolute abundance of each unique TCRbeta CDR3 rearrangement, sequence reads were collapsed and filtered. For each sample, productive Simpson clonality was calculated as the square root of Simpson's diversity index across productive rearrangements. The table was pulled from immuneACCESS by TCRdb, which kept in-frame rearrangements only. Such tables lose some clones; where checked, under half of the loss comes from unresolved V genes, and the rest has no known cause. The V and J calls and clone size come from that table; D and trimming were worked out from the DNA. Across this sample there are roughly 68,000 clones, with roughly 84% seen only once. In total, the top ten clones hold around 6.7% of the sample.

The rearranged segments are TRBV19 and TRBJ2-5, with 7 bases aligning to TRBD2. The clonotype comes from a man between 50 and 59 years old with active COVID-19. Sequenced input: peripheral blood. In nucleotides, the sequence is TGTGCCAGTAGTAGCCGGGGAGGGGAGACCCAGTACTTC. This yields the protein CASSSRGGETQYF.